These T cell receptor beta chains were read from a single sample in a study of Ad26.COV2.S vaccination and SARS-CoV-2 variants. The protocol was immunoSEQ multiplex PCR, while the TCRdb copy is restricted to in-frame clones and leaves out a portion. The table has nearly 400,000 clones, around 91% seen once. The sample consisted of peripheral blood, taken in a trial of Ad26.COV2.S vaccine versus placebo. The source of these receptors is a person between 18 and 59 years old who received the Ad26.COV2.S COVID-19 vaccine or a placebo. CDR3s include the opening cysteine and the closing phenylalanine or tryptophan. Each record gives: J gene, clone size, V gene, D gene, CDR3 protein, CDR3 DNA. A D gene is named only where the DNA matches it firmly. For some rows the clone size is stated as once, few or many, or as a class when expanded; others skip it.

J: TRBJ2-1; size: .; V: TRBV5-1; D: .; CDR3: CASSLGAGSSYNEQFF; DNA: TGCGCCAGCAGCTTGGGAGCAGGGAGCTCCTACAATGAGCAGTTCTTC
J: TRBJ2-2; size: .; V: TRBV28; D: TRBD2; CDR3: CASSKGGTPVGELFF; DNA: TGTGCCAGCAGCAAGGGAGGGACCCCCGTAGGGGAGCTGTTTTTT
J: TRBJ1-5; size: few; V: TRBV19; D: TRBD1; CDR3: CATPSDREAVDGNQPQHF; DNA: TGTGCCACCCCCTCAGACAGGGAGGCGGTCGATGGCAATCAGCCCCAGCATTTT
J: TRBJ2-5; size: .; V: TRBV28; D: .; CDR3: CASSSDGQETQYF; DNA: TGTGCCAGCAGCTCGGACGGACAAGAGACCCAGTACTTC
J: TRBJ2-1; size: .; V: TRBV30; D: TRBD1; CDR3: CAWRRGPGGNEQFF; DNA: TGTGCCTGGAGACGTGGTCCAGGGGGCAATGAGCAGTTCTTC
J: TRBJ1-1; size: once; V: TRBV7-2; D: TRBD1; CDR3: CASSPLGQPNTEAFF; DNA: TGTGCCAGCAGCCCATTGGGACAGCCGAACACTGAAGCTTTCTTT
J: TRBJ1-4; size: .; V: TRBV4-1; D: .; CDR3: CASSQVGEREKLFF; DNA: TGCGCCAGCAGCCAAGTGGGGGAACGCGAAAAACTGTTTTTT
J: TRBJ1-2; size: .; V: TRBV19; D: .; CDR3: CASSPPSGNYGYTF; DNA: TGTGCCAGTAGTCCCCCGTCGGGGAACTATGGCTACACCTTC
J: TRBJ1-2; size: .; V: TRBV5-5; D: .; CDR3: CASSLGIRGYTF; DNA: TGTGCCAGCAGCTTGGGGATAAGAGGCTACACCTTC
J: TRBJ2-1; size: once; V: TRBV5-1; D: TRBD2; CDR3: CASSTPRRGNNEQFF; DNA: TGCGCCAGCAGCACACCTAGGCGGGGGAACAATGAGCAGTTCTTC
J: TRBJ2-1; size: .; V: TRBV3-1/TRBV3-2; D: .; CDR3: CASSQESGEQFF; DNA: TGTGCCAGCAGCCAAGAGTCTGGCGAGCAGTTCTTC
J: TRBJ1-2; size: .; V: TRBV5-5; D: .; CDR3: CASSPRAYGYTF; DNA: TGTGCCAGCAGCCCCAGGGCGTATGGCTACACCTTC
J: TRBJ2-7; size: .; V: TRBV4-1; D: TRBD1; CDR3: CASSRNTGGVYEQYF; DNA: TGCGCCAGCAGCCGGAATACAGGGGGCGTCTACGAGCAGTACTTC
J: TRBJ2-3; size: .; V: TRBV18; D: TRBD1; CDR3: CASSPAGGKTDTQYF; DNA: TGTGCCAGCTCACCAGCAGGGGGTAAGACAGATACGCAGTATTTT
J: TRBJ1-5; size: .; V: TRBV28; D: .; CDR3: CASSLAALSNQPQHF; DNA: TGTGCCAGCAGTTTAGCGGCCCTTAGCAATCAGCCCCAGCATTTT
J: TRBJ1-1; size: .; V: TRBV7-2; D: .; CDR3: CASSLGAGLNTEAFF; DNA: TGTGCCAGCAGCTTAGGAGCGGGGCTGAACACTGAAGCTTTCTTT
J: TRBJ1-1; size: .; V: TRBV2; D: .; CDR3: CASSGGLGEAFF; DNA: TGTGCCAGCAGTGGGGGGCTGGGTGAAGCTTTCTTT
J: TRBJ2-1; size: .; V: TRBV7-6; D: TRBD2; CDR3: CASSKGLAGGISYNEQFF; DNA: TGTGCCAGCAGCAAAGGACTAGCGGGAGGTATCTCCTACAATGAGCAGTTCTTC
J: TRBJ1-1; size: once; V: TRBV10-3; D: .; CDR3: CAISPDGRNTEAFF; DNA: TGTGCCATCAGTCCGGACGGGCGAAACACTGAAGCTTTCTTT
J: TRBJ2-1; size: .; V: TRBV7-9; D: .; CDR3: CASSSAVGEQFF; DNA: TGTGCCAGCAGCTCCGCGGTTGGTGAGCAGTTCTTC
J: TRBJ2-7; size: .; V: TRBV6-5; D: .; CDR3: CASSQDSTYEQYF; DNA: TGTGCCAGCAGCCAGGACAGTACCTACGAGCAGTACTTC
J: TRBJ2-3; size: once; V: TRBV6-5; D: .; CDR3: CASRRQSTDTQYF; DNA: TGTGCCAGCCGACGTCAAAGCACAGATACGCAGTATTTT
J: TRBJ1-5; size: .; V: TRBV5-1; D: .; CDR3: CASRETSNQPQHF; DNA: TGCGCCAGCAGAGAGACAAGCAATCAGCCCCAGCATTTT
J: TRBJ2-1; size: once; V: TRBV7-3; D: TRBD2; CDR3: CASSFPIAGALVNEQFF; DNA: TGTGCCAGCAGCTTTCCAATAGCGGGAGCCCTCGTGAATGAGCAGTTCTTC
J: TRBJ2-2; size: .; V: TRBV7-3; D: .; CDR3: CASSPRGVSTGELFF; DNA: TGTGCCAGCAGCCCCAGGGGAGTTAGCACCGGGGAGCTGTTTTTT
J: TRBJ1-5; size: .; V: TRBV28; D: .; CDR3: CASSLTLQGQPQHF; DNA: TGTGCCAGCAGTTTAACCCTACAGGGACAGCCCCAGCATTTT
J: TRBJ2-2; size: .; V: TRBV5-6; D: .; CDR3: CASSLVGGSGELFF; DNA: TGTGCCAGCAGCTTGGTGGGGGGCAGCGGGGAGCTGTTTTTT
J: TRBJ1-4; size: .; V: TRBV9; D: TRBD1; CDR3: CASSEGQGGEKLFF; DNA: TGTGCCAGCAGCGAGGGACAGGGAGGTGAAAAACTGTTTTTT
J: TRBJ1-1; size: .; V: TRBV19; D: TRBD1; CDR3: CASSTSTGSEAFF; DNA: TGTGCCAGTAGTACCTCGACAGGGTCTGAAGCTTTCTTT
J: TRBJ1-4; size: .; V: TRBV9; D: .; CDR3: CASTVGYGDEKLFF; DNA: TGTGCCAGCACCGTGGGATACGGGGATGAAAAACTGTTTTTT
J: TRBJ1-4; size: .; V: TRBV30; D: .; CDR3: CAWSRGIGAGNEKLFF; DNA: TGTGCCTGGAGTCGGGGGATCGGAGCGGGTAATGAAAAACTGTTTTTT
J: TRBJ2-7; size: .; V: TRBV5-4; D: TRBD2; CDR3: CASSPGTSASYEQYF; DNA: TGTGCCAGCAGCCCGGGGACTAGCGCTTCCTACGAGCAGTACTTC
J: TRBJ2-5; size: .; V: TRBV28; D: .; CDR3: CASMAQETQYF; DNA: TGTGCCAGCATGGCCCAAGAGACCCAGTACTTC
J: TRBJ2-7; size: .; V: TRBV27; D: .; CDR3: CASRVKGGGEQYF; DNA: TGTGCCAGTCGGGTCAAGGGGGGCGGCGAGCAGTACTTC
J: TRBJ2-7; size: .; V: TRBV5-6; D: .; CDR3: CASSYERQAFSYEQYF; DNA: TGTGCCAGCAGCTACGAACGACAGGCCTTCTCCTACGAGCAGTACTTC
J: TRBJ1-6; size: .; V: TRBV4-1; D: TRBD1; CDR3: CASSHLLRGQGAEVHF; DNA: TGCGCCAGCAGCCATCTCCTCCGCGGACAGGGGGCGGAAGTCCACTTT
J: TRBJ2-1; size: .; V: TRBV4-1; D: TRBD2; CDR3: CASSQRSGRPNYNEQFF; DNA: TGCGCCAGCAGCCAGAGGAGCGGGAGGCCAAACTACAATGAGCAGTTCTTC
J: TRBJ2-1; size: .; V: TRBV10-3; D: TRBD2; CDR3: CAGSSGRGNEQFF; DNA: TGTGCGGGATCCAGCGGGAGAGGCAATGAGCAGTTCTTC
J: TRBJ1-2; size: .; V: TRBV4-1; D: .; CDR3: CASSQDGRESYGYTF; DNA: TGCGCCAGCAGCCAAGATGGGAGGGAGTCCTATGGCTACACCTTC
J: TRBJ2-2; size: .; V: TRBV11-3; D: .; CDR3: CASSLERQQTANTGELFF; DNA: TGTGCCAGCAGCTTAGAGCGGCAGCAGACAGCGAACACCGGGGAGCTGTTTTTT
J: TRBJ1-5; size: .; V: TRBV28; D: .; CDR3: CASSSLKGGNQPQHF; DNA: TGTGCCAGCAGTTCCCTAAAAGGGGGGAATCAGCCCCAGCATTTT
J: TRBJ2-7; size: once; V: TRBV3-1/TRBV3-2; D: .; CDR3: CASSRKRYGGSYEQYF; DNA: TGTGCCAGCAGCCGAAAACGGTATGGGGGGTCCTACGAGCAGTACTTC
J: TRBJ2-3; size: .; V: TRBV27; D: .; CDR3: CASSLFYGNPPTDTQYF; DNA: TGTGCCAGCAGTTTATTTTACGGGAACCCCCCCACAGATACGCAGTATTTT
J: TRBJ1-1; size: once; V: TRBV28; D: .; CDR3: CASSLFLAGQNTEAFF; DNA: TGTGCCAGCAGTTTATTTTTGGCAGGCCAGAACACTGAAGCTTTCTTT
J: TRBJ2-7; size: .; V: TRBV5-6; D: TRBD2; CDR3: CASSWGLAGSYEQYF; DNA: TGTGCCAGCAGCTGGGGACTAGCGGGGTCCTACGAGCAGTACTTC
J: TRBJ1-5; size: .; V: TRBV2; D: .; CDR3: CASSELGTSNQPQHF; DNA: TGTGCCAGCAGTGAATTAGGGACAAGCAATCAGCCCCAGCATTTT
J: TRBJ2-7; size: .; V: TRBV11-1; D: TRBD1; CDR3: CASSSSPGQGLYEQYF; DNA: TGTGCCAGCAGCTCATCGCCGGGACAGGGTCTCTACGAGCAGTACTTC
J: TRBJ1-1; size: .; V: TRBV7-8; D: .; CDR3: CASSPSPFNTEAFF; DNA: TGTGCCAGCAGCCCAAGTCCATTTAACACTGAAGCTTTCTTT